This T cell receptor beta chain was identified in a study of CD8 T cells in Susac syndrome. Random hexamers primed reverse transcription of roughly 0.45 to 1 ug RNA. Amplification of TCR beta CDR3 used immunoSEQ multiplex PCR across 54 Vbeta and 13 Jbeta. MiXCR, applied by TCRdb to the immunoSEQ multiplex PCR reads, yields one record per CDR3 protein. Among roughly 200,000 distinct CDR3 sequences listed, around 94% were seen once. Findings and caveats of the study: The Susac syndrome CD4+ T cell repertoires displayed no clonal expansion. The authors acknowledged that the study's TCR sequencing and HLA analysis involved relatively few individuals.

V dropped 3 bases and J dropped 0 bases, with 11 bases sitting between them. The CDR3 is 14 residues long. CDR1 is DFQATT and CDR2 is SNEGSKA in the germline V gene (reference sequence). Purification of the CD8+ and CD4+ T cells relied on negative isolation, and TEMRA cells underwent FACS enrichment. Concerning this clonotype: Its antigen is as yet unknown.

The chain links TRBV20-1 to TRBJ1-1; no clear D gene. Specimen: CD4+ T cells from PBMCs. The clonotype originates from a human donor with Susac syndrome. The CDR3 nucleotides are TGCAGTGCTAGGGGAGGTTCCATGAACACTGAAGCTTTCTTT. It is translated as CSARGGSMNTEAFF.